The T cell receptor (beta chain) under discussion was sequenced for a study of blood T cell repertoires in COVID-19. The overall study: Sources were T cells, B-cell-depleted T cells, or PBMCs; the material itself was cDNA or gDNA.

Germline lookup yields CDR1 SGDLS and CDR2 YYNGEE. This CDR3 region has 15 residues. The V gene lost 0 bases and the J gene lost 2 bases, with 8 bases spanning the gap. Participant age was roughly 18 to 95 years, and participants resided in roughly 24 US areas. The study recruited exposed participants who had met a COVID-19 case within 2 weeks before entry. Authors' processing steps: The authors estimated nucleated cell counts from reference gene primer amplification. Using immunoSEQ multiplex PCR, the repertoire was profiled, and TCRdb retains in-frame clones only, with some absent. V and J calls and clone size follow that table, whereas D and trimming were derived from the DNA. The sample includes approximately 400,000 clones, approximately 90% of them seen just once.

The receptor was isolated from a woman in her 40s who had been exposed to COVID-19. The material sequenced was PBMCs or T cells enriched from blood (not recorded which). The chain has TRBV9 and TRBJ2-2; no firm D call. CDR3 bases: TGTGCCAGCAGCGTAGTTCCAGGTAACACCGGGGAGCTGTTTTTT. As protein: CASSVVPGNTGELFF.